This TCR beta chain was recorded in a study of T cell responses to AZD1222 COVID-19 vaccine. Overall study: Analyses pooled second doses at about 4 or about 12 weeks. General study points: Vaccination with two AZD1222 doses was followed by a rise in Spike-specific TCR breadth and depth.

TCRdb's table, derived via immunoSEQ multiplex PCR, lists solely in-frame clones and lacks some. The top ten clones hold about 9.4% of a sample with about 54,000 clones, around four fifths of them seen once. The CDR3 has 14 amino acids. Germline V gene data show CDR1 as LGHDT and CDR2 as YNNKEL (reference sequence). Trimming left V 5 bases short and J 4 bases short, with 12 bases between. To note about this clone: Antigen: not known.

The V call is TRBV3-1 (or the pseudogene TRBV3-2), the J call TRBJ1-5, with a weak D call TRBD1 (5 bases). The sample was peripheral blood, taken on day 0 of AZD1222 vaccination. This receptor was obtained from an adult in good health. CDR3 amino acids: CASSYQGKNQPQHF. CDR3 coding DNA: TGTGCCAGCAGCTACCAGGGTAAGAATCAGCCCCAGCATTTT.